The next 14 T cell receptor beta chains were all read from a single sample in a study of shared clonotypes between healthy human individuals. Profiled with immunoSEQ multiplex PCR; TCRdb holds only in-frame clones, not every one. The profile shows roughly 2.6 million clones, roughly nine tenths of them singletons. Sequences were obtained from naive CD4+ T cells sorted from blood. Subset specified: CD45RA+ positively selected. These receptors were taken from a man between 18 and 29 years old in good health.

This clone has a handful of counts. DNA for the CDR3: TGTGCCTGTCATTCCGGGACCGAAGCTTTCTTT. This encodes CACHSGTEAFF. V usage is TRBV30 and J usage is TRBJ1-1; possibly TRBD1 for D (5 bases). The ends were cut back, 6 bases at V and 8 bases at J, with 13 bases in the middle. Germline assignment: CDR1 GTSNPN and CDR2 SVGIG (reference sequence). The CDR3 runs 11 residues. Together with reference TRBV30 and TRBJ1-1, the CDR3 gives the full variable domain: SQTIHQWPATLVQPVGSPLSLECTVEGTSNPNLYWYRQAAGRGLQLLFYSVGIGQISSEVPQNLSASRPQDRQFILSSKKLLLSDSGFYLCACHSGTEAFFGQGTRLTVV.

The chain is built from TRBV5-1 and TRBJ2-3, with D possibly being TRBD1 (5 bases). The CDR3 length is 15 residues. Germline V gives CDR1 SGHRS, CDR2 YFSETQ. V lost 1 base to trimming and J lost 2 bases, with 11 bases between them. The CDR3 DNA is TGCGCCAGCAGCTTGAGCCAGGGCAACACAGATACGCAGTATTTT. This sequence encodes CASSLSQGNTDTQYF.

The J gene is TRBJ1-6, the V gene TRBV2; D remains unclear. Trimming shortened V by 3 bases and J by 4 bases, and 10 bases separated the two germline ends. The CDR3 loop spans 15 amino acids. Germline values: CDR1 SNHLY, CDR2 FYNNEI. The CDR3 spells CASSDPGGYNSPLHF. The CDR3 DNA is TGTGCCAGCAGTGACCCGGGCGGGTATAATTCACCCCTCCACTTT.

V is TRBV5-8 and J is TRBJ1-2; TRBD1 aligns across 10 bases. V lost 4 bases and J lost 1; bases outside the gene matches: 7. The CDR3 consists of 16 residues. CDR1 SGHTS and CDR2 YDEGEE come from the germline V gene. CDR3 amino acids: CASSRTTGGNNYGYTF. CDR3 nucleotide sequence: TGTGCCAGCAGCCGTACGACAGGGGGCAATAACTATGGCTACACCTTC.

The chain links TRBV11-2 to TRBJ1-2; TRBD1 is a possible D gene (5 bases). V dropped 3 bases and J dropped 7 bases, with 21 bases sitting between them. CDR1 and CDR2 from the germline V gene are SGHAT and FQNNGV. The CDR3 has 16 amino acids. The DNA of the CDR3 is TGTGCCAGCAGCTTTGGTTGGGATGGGACCGGGCTTGGCTACACCTTC. This gives the protein CASSFGWDGTGLGYTF.

This clone was counted a few times. Other DNA sequences from this sample encode an identical CDR3 as well. The rearrangement joins TRBV6-1 to TRBJ2-7; D gene ambiguous. Per the germline V gene, CDR1 is MNHNS and CDR2 is SASEGT. The CDR3 consists of 10 residues. Trimming pared 7 bases from V and 0 bases from J, leaving 1 base between. CDR3 amino acids: CASNSYEQYF. The CDR3 coding sequence is TGTGCCAGCAACTCCTACGAGCAGTACTTC.

This sequence joins TRBV7-2 and TRBJ1-4; TRBD1 matches at 8 bases. The CDR3 consists of 15 residues. V gave up 5 bases and J gave up 7 bases; unmatched junction bases: 9. Germline V gene lookup returns CDR1 SGHTA and CDR2 FQGNSA. The CDR3 here is CASSIGQGRGEKLFF. The CDR3 bases are TGTGCCAGCAGCATTGGACAGGGTAGAGGTGAAAAACTGTTTTTT.

The chain combines TRBV18 with TRBJ1-5; TRBD1 is a possible D gene (5 bases). The V end lost 3 bases, the J end lost 2 bases, and 11 bases lay between the germline ends. There are 15 residues in the CDR3. Germline V gene lookup returns CDR1 KGHSH and CDR2 LQKENI. CDR3 sequence (DNA): TGTGCCAGCTCACCCGACAGCCTTCGCAATCAGCCCCAGCATTTT. It encodes CASSPDSLRNQPQHF.

This chain joins TRBV11-2 and TRBJ1-4; tentatively, D is TRBD1 (6 bases). Per the germline V gene, CDR1 is SGHAT and CDR2 is FQNNGV. This CDR3 is 14 amino acids long. V was pared by 2 bases and J by 8 bases, with 12 bases between. CDR3 nucleotides: TGTGCCAGCAGCTTACGGGGGGCTCGGGAAAAACTGTTTTTT. This translates into CASSLRGAREKLFF.

In this sample, this clone turned up once. V is TRBV6-5 and J is TRBJ2-4; D tentatively reads TRBD1 or TRBD2 (6 bases each). Trimming removed 4 bases from V and 1 base from J, with 14 bases in between. The CDR3 runs 16 residues. Germline V gene data show CDR1 as MNHEY and CDR2 as SVGAGI. CDR3 sequence: CASSSPRGAAKNIQYF. The CDR3 nucleotides read TGTGCCAGCAGTTCCCCTAGGGGGGCCGCCAAAAACATTCAGTACTTC.

This sequence joins TRBV28 and TRBJ2-7; maybe TRBD2 (6 bases). V lost 3 bases and J 3 bases, leaving 21 bases between the germline ends. The CDR3 has 17 amino acids. Germline V gene sequence: CDR1 MDHEN, CDR2 SYDVKM. The CDR3 loop reads CASSFTTGVRSGYEQYF. Written as DNA, the CDR3 is TGTGCCAGCAGTTTCACTACGGGAGTGCGGTCGGGCTACGAGCAGTACTTC.

The rearrangement links TRBV6-5 to TRBJ1-2; 7 bases map to TRBD1. The CDR3 sequence is 15 residues long. Germline-derived CDR1 and CDR2 are MNHEY and SVGAGI. V shed 10 bases, J shed 4 bases, and the junction held 15 bases outside the gene matches. CDR3 residues: CAIPGTDRASYGYTF. As DNA, the CDR3 is TGTGCCATTCCAGGGACCGACAGGGCTAGCTATGGCTACACCTTC.

This sequence joins TRBV5-6 and TRBJ2-3; no clear D. V gave up 1 base and J gave up 0 bases, with 9 bases separating them. This CDR3 is 15 amino acids long. Per the germline V gene, CDR1 is SGHDT and CDR2 is YYEEEE. The CDR3 nucleotides read TGTGCCAGCAGCTTGTGGCGGCTAAGCACAGATACGCAGTATTTT. It translates to CASSLWRLSTDTQYF.

The V and J genes are TRBV5-1 and TRBJ1-6, with 8 nucleotides matching TRBD1. The CDR3 is 17 amino acids. V lost 4 bases and J lost 6; bases outside the gene matches: 12. The V gene's germline CDR1 is SGHRS and CDR2 YFSETQ. CDR3 sequence reads: CASSVGQGLSINSPLHF. The CDR3 DNA reads TGCGCCAGCAGCGTAGGACAGGGTCTCAGTATTAATTCACCCCTCCACTTT. The full variable domain, completed using reference TRBV5-1 and TRBJ1-6, is KAGVTQTPRYLIKTRGQQVTLSCSPISGHRSVSWYQQTPGQGLQFLFEYFSETQRNKGNFPGRFSGRQFSNSRSEMNVSTLELGDSALYLCASSVGQGLSINSPLHFGNGTRLTVT.